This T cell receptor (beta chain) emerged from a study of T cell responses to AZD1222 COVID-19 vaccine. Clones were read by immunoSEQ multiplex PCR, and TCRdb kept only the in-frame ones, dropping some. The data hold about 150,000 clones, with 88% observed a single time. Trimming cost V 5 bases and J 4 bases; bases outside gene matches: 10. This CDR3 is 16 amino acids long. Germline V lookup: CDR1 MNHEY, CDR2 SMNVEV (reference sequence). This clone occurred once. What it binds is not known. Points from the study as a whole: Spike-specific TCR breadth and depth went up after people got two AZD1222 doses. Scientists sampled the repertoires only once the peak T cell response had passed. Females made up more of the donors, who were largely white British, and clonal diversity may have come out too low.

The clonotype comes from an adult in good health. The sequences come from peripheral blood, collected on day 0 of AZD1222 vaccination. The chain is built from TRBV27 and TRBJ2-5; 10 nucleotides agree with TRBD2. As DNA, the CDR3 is TGTGCCAGCAGTCCCCGAAGCGGGAGGGCTCGAGAGACCCAGTACTTC. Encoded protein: CASSPRSGRARETQYF.